The 21 T cell receptor beta chains below all came from one sample that was sequenced in a study of T-cell memory formation after mild COVID-19 listed by TCRdb under 2021. The library relied on 5' RACE. Instrument on record: Illumina NovaSeq 6000. TCRdb handled the public reads itself, with Q25 trimming in fastp and clone calling in MiXCR, and kept productive beta chains. A single entry per CDR3 protein holds the most common genes and DNA from its merged rows. The sample data list fewer than 250,000 distinct CDR3 sequences, and around 20% of these were observed just once. 2.4% of the sample belongs to the ten largest clones. Sample: PBMCs or a T cell subset sorted from them (not recorded which). The source of these receptors is an adult woman who had mild COVID-19 (a few samples of this study predate the infection). The sample titles of this study are shuffled in the database, so cell type and time point are left out; the donor was told from shared clones.

The J gene is TRBJ1-2, the V gene TRBV5-1; 8 bases fit TRBD1. CDR3 length: 16 amino acids. Germline CDR1 reads SGHRS; CDR2 reads YFSETQ. Losses at the gene ends were 2 bases for V and 1 base for J; bases not matched to a gene: 7. The CDR3 loop reads CASSLGDRRLNYGYTF. CDR3 nucleotide sequence: TGCGCCAGCAGCTTAGGGGACAGGAGGCTTAACTATGGCTACACCTTC.

The chain employs TRBV24-1 and TRBJ2-5; 9 bases are a match to TRBD1. The CDR3 runs 16 residues. Germline CDR1 and CDR2: KGHDR and SFDVKD. V was pared by 4 bases and J by 6 bases, with 11 bases of the junction left unmatched. The CDR3 here is CATSDRTGATQKTQYF. The CDR3 bases are TGTGCCACCAGTGACCGGACAGGGGCGACTCAAAAGACCCAGTACTTC.

The chain combines TRBV6-2 or TRBV6-3 with TRBJ2-1; 9 bases are shared with TRBD2. From germline, CDR1 is MNHEY and CDR2 SVGEGT. Losses at the gene ends were 4 bases for V and 1 base for J; bases not matched to a gene: 5. The CDR3 length is 16 residues. CDR3 nucleotide sequence: TGTGCCAGCAGTTCCTCTCTAGCGGGATCCTACAATGAGCAGTTCTTC. Translating it yields CASSSSLAGSYNEQFF.

This clonotype was observed a few times. The V and J genes are TRBV18 and TRBJ1-1; no clear D. V was cut by 6 bases and J by 0 bases, with 11 bases left in between. The CDR3 runs to 14 residues. Per germline, CDR1 KGHSH and CDR2 LQKENI. DNA of the CDR3: TGTGCCAGCTCCGGACGAGCTGTGAACACTGAAGCTTTCTTT. This encodes CASSGRAVNTEAFF.

This clonotype was detected a few times. This chain links TRBV11-3 with TRBJ1-4; D possibly corresponds to TRBD1 (6 bases). This CDR3 contains 14 residues. From germline, CDR1 is SGHNT and CDR2 YENEEA. With 2 bases removed from V and 11 bases from J, the gap between germline ends came to 15 bases. The DNA of the CDR3 is TGTGCCAGCAGCTTAAGTAACCGGGGGCGGAAACTGTTTTTT. This codes for CASSLSNRGRKLFF.

This clonotype was detected many times. The chain joins TRBV24-1 to TRBJ1-1; D ambiguous. Trimming pared 6 bases from V and 2 bases from J, leaving 12 bases between. Germline assignment: CDR1 KGHDR and CDR2 SFDVKD. There are 14 residues in the CDR3. The CDR3 DNA sequence: TGTGCCACCAGTAATGGGGTGGGAAACACTGAAGCTTTCTTT. Protein: CATSNGVGNTEAFF.

The rearrangement joins TRBV24-1 to TRBJ2-5, with D maybe TRBD2 (5 bases). The CDR3 totals 14 residues. Trimming cost V 5 bases and J 5 bases, with 14 bases left between them. Germline V gene data show CDR1 as KGHDR and CDR2 as SFDVKD. The CDR3 region has the DNA TGTGCCACCAGTGGGGCAGCGGCCGTCGAGACCCAGTACTTC. Protein sequence: CATSGAAAVETQYF.

The sample holds a few counts of this clonotype. The gene calls are TRBV12-3 or TRBV12-4 and TRBJ1-2; D gene uncertain. The CDR3 sequence is 14 residues long. The V end was cut by 1 base, the J end by 8 bases, with 14 bases between. Here the CDR3 DNA reads TGTGCCAGCAGTTTAGTCATTGGAGTCGTAGGCTACACCTTC. Protein: CASSLVIGVVGYTF.

The sample holds a few counts of this clonotype. This chain uses TRBV12-3 or TRBV12-4 with TRBJ1-2, with D possibly matching TRBD1 (5 bases). The CDR3 consists of 15 residues. Trimming pared 0 bases from V and 4 bases from J, leaving 12 bases between. The DNA of the CDR3 is TGTGCCAGCAGTTTAGCGCACGGGACGGGCTATGGCTACACCTTC. It codes for CASSLAHGTGYGYTF.

This clonotype was observed at least ten times. The CDR3 is CASSRTGEETQYF. The CDR3 coding sequence is TGCGCCAGCAGTCGGACAGGGGAGGAGACCCAGTACTTC. This chain connects TRBV5-1 to TRBJ2-5, with 9 bases aligning to TRBD1. The CDR3 is 13 amino acids. The V segment lost 5 bases and the J segment 5 bases; nucleotides outside the gene matches: 4. Per the germline V gene, CDR1 is SGHRS and CDR2 is YFSETQ.

The gene calls are TRBV6-5 and TRBJ2-7, with 8 nucleotides matching TRBD1. The V and J ends lost 3 bases and 7 bases, in that order; junction bases with no gene match: 11. Germline values: CDR1 MNHEY, CDR2 SVGAGI. This CDR3 is 15 amino acids long. CDR3 sequence (DNA): TGTGCCAGCAGTTATTCGGCAGGGGGCCCGGGAGAGCAGTACTTC. Amino acid sequence: CASSYSAGGPGEQYF.

V gene TRBV12-3 or TRBV12-4 combines with J gene TRBJ2-1, with D tentatively TRBD2 (7 bases). The CDR3 is 12 residues long. Trimming took off 7 bases at V and 13 bases at J, with 17 bases between the two ends. This chain's CDR3 is CASIGGAGLQFF. CDR3 sequence (DNA): TGTGCCAGCATTGGGGGGGCAGGCCTTCAGTTCTTC.

This sequence joins TRBV7-2 and TRBJ2-3; 7 bases align to TRBD2. V lost 3 bases to trimming and J lost 4 bases; unmatched junction nucleotides: 10. CDR1 and CDR2 (germline): SGHTA, FQGNSA. This CDR3 contains 16 residues. In DNA form, the CDR3 reads TGTGCCAGCAGCTTTCGAGCGGGGAATTTACCAGATACGCAGTATTTT. This codes for CASSFRAGNLPDTQYF.

This chain connects TRBV24-1 to TRBJ2-3, with TRBD2 identical over 8 bases. Germline CDR1 KGHDR, CDR2 SFDVKD. V lost 2 bases to trimming and J lost 0 bases; unmatched junction nucleotides: 6. The CDR3 runs 17 residues. The CDR3 loop is CATSDSGGGPSTDTQYF. In DNA form, the CDR3 reads TGTGCCACCAGTGATTCTGGCGGGGGGCCTAGCACAGATACGCAGTATTTT.

In its sample, this clonotype was seen a few times. V gene TRBV29-1 combines with J gene TRBJ2-4; the D gene is possibly TRBD1 (6 bases). Trimming left V 6 bases short and J 2 bases short, with 17 bases between. CDR1 is SQVTM, CDR2 ANQGSEA, per germline. CDR3 length equals 15 residues. The CDR3 nucleotides read TGCAGCGTCGCTACAGGGCTGGATACCAAAAACATTCAGTACTTC. Protein: CSVATGLDTKNIQYF.

This clonotype was recorded a few times. CDR3 nucleotides: TGTGCCAGCAGCTCTTACAGGGGGCCAAAATACAATGAGCAGTTCTTC. This codes for CASSSYRGPKYNEQFF. The rearrangement links TRBV7-9 to TRBJ2-1; 9 bases match TRBD1. The CDR3 has 16 amino acids. Germline CDR1 is SEHNR and CDR2 is FQNEAQ (reference sequence). Trimming took 4 bases from V and 4 from J; bases not matched to a gene: 8.

This clonotype was observed at least ten times. This chain connects TRBV12-3 or TRBV12-4 to TRBJ2-2; no reliable D call. This CDR3 is 15 amino acids long. V shed 2 bases and J shed 0 bases, with 7 bases lying between them. DNA for the CDR3: TGTGCCAGCAGTTTATACGGGTCGAACACCGGGGAGCTGTTTTTT. It is translated as CASSLYGSNTGELFF.

The chain combines TRBV7-8 with TRBJ2-4; 7 bases map to TRBD2. V was pared by 2 bases and J by 1 base, with 11 bases of the junction left unmatched. In germline, CDR1 is SGHVS, CDR2 FQNEAQ. CDR3 length: 18 residues. CDR3 DNA: TGTGCCAGCAGCTTAACGGCGTTTTTGCGGGAGGCCAAAAACATTCAGTACTTC. This gives the protein CASSLTAFLREAKNIQYF.

V and J are TRBV12-3 or TRBV12-4 and TRBJ1-2; unclear D gene. The V end was cut by 2 bases, the J end by 3 bases, with 4 bases between. This CDR3 region has 12 residues. CDR3 amino acids: CASSLHDYGYTF. The CDR3 DNA reads TGTGCCAGCAGTTTACACGACTATGGCTACACCTTC.

This clonotype has just a few counts. The rearrangement links TRBV30 to TRBJ2-6; D remains unclear. Germline CDR1 and CDR2: GTSNPN and SVGIG (reference sequence). This CDR3 has 14 amino acids. Deletions cut 3 bases from V and 1 base from J, with 7 bases between. For the CDR3, the DNA is TGTGCCTGGAGACCACTGTCTGGGGCCAACGTCCTGACTTTC. Translation gives CAWRPLSGANVLTF. The whole variable domain, filled in from reference TRBV30 and TRBJ2-6, reads SQTIHQWPATLVQPVGSPLSLECTVEGTSNPNLYWYRQAAGRGLQLLFYSVGIGQISSEVPQNLSASRPQDRQFILSSKKLLLSDSGFYLCAWRPLSGANVLTFGAGSRLTVL.

The rearrangement joins TRBV10-3 to TRBJ2-7; D is possibly TRBD2 (5 bases). V was pared by 7 bases and J by 7 bases, with 11 bases between. Germline CDR1 is ENHRY and CDR2 is SYGVKD. The CDR3 runs to 11 residues. CDR3 bases: TGTGCCATCACACGTGGAGGAGAGCAGTACTTC. Translation: CAITRGGEQYF.